This TCR beta chain was recorded in a study of cytomegalovirus exposure and HLA in healthy donors (dated by TCRdb to 2015 to 2018). In the study overall: According to a later analysis, one platform produced both the roughly 130 validation repertoires and the 670 or so repertoires of the first cohort. The study was designed to test whether signatures of past pathogen exposure could be identified by cataloging public T cell receptors. Besides the first cohort of 550 to 750 subjects, a separate validation cohort made up of some 110 different subjects was used. The study combined high-throughput TCR immunosequencing, statistical association of individual TCRs with disease status, and machine learning to predict cytomegalovirus infection status. General study outcomes and caveats: Most TCR sequences were seen in very few donors, while some public TCRs were found in many individuals. A later analysis lacked HLA typing for the validation cohort, so it scored co-occurrence in that cohort across all 110 or so repertoires. The classifier was reported to diagnose cytomegalovirus status with high specificity and sensitivity in both the original cohort and the validation cohort. A later analysis found that TCRs clustered in the first cohort also tended to co-occur in the roughly 110 validation repertoires, with 90% to 95% of cluster scores above 0. The authors suggested that the approach could potentially be generalized to other disease states and immunological phenotypes. In vitro tests confirmed that three of the cytomegalovirus-associated TCR beta chains recognize cytomegalovirus antigens. A total of roughly 160 TCR beta chains were listed by the study as associated with cytomegalovirus.

There are 17 amino acids in the CDR3, from cysteine to phenylalanine inclusive. Solely the CDR3 DNA is kept, with 51 bases framed from the first base. V ends up 2 bases short and J 4 bases short, with an unmatched junction base count of 7. From the germline V gene, CDR1 is MGHRA and CDR2 is YSYEKL. Library preparation employed the immunoSEQ multiplex PCR assay. The study's processing was this. A statistical classification framework was developed to diagnose cytomegalovirus status using the catalog of TCR beta chain sequences. As stored in TCRdb, this immuneACCESS dataset retains in-frame rearrangements with V and J assigned. A fraction of the clones does not appear; measured against another copy, unresolved V genes explain less than half of the discrepancy, and the remainder lacks a known reason. The V and J calls and clone size are taken from that table; D and trimming were inferred from the DNA. For this sample there are approximately 230,000 clones; about 90% appear just once. Around 12% of the sample rests with the top ten.

The donors belonged to the validation cohort of over a hundred subjects, which was separate from the approximately 700-subject first cohort. Concerning this clone itself: Its cognate antigen has yet to be identified. Nothing much larger sits one base from this clone, and base qualities are not available.

Recombination connected TRBV4-1 to TRBJ2-1; TRBD2 agrees with 11 junctional bases. The sample was PBMCs. This clonotype was obtained from a man aged 18 to 29 in good health and CMV-seropositive. The bases read TGCGCCAGCAGCCAACGCGCTAGCGGGAGGTCGTACAATGAGCAGTTCTTC. It translates to CASSQRASGRSYNEQFF.